This T cell receptor (beta chain) was obtained from a study of cytomegalovirus exposure and HLA in healthy donors. Study-wide points: It was taken for granted in presence/absence analyses that sequencing depth across donors was roughly uniform. V- and J-gene trimming of TCR beta was linked (in a later analysis) to a missense DCLRE1C variant. Rarity characterized most TCR sequences, yet some public TCRs appeared in many donors. TCR beta chains numbering some 160 were designated cytomegalovirus-associated.

Primers: 60 Vbeta forward and 13 Jbeta reverse. Sequencing used immunoSEQ multiplex PCR; TCRdb keeps in-frame clones, though not all of them. The data hold some 170,000 clones, with 75% to 80% observed a single time. Regarding this clone: Its antigen is unknown.

J was trimmed by 7 bases and V by 5 bases; bases with no gene match: 9. The CDR3 has 15 residues. The germline V gene has CDR1 SEHNR and CDR2 FQNEAQ (reference sequence). The rearrangement joins TRBV7-9 to TRBJ2-7; 12 bases agree with TRBD2. This TCR was sampled from a man aged 35-49 years in good health and CMV-seropositive. The sample comprised PBMCs. The CDR3 DNA reads as TGTGCCAGCAGCCCAGGACTAGCGGGGCTCAGGGAGCAGTACTTC. It is translated as CASSPGLAGLREQYF.